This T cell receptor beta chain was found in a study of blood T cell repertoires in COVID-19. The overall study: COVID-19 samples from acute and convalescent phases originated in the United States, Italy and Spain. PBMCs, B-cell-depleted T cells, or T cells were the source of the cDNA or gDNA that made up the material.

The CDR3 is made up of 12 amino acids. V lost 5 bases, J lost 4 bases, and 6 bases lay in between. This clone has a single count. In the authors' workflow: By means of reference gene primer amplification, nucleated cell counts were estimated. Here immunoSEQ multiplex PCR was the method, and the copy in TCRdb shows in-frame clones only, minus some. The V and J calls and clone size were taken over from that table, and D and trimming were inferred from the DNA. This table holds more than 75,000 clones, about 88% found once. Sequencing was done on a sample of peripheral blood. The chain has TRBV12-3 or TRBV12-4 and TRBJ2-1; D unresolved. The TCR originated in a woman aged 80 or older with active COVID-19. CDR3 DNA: TGTGCCAGCAGTGCCAGGTACAATGAGCAGTTCTTC. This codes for CASSARYNEQFF.